This TCR beta chain is from a study of cytomegalovirus exposure and HLA in healthy donors. Both 60 Vbeta primers and 13 Jbeta primers went into the PCR. This table comes from immunoSEQ multiplex PCR, and its TCRdb copy is limited to in-frame clones, with some not included. The sample lists roughly 150,000 clones, about 81% occurring once. The germline V gene encodes CDR1 MNHEY and CDR2 SMNVEV (reference sequence). Trimming stripped 0 bases from V and 8 bases from J, with 10 bases between. The CDR3 is made up of 13 amino acids. The chain carries TRBV27 and TRBJ1-1; D might be TRBD1 (6 bases). The source is a girl aged 2 to 9 in good health and CMV-seropositive. The specimen sequenced was PBMCs. Here the CDR3 DNA reads TGTGCCAGCAGTTTATCAGGGGGAGTAGAAGCTTTCTTT. It translates to CASSLSGGVEAFF.